What follows are 32 T cell receptor beta chains derived from one specimen sequenced in a study of sequential checkpoint blockade in melanoma (dated by TCRdb to the late 2010s). This specimen's treatment or condition label, per the study, means: randomized to nivolumab then ipilimumab (arm A) or the reverse (arm B). Libraries came from the immunoSEQ multiplex PCR assay. TCRdb provides this immuneACCESS table in a form limited to in-frame rearrangements. Some clones are lacking; in checked studies, under half of them reflect an unresolved V gene, and why the rest are absent is not known. The table for this sample lists about 3,300 clones; under 25% of them were counted only once. About 9.4% of the sample belongs to the ten largest clones. The material was tumor tissue (inferred from file names), obtained from a patient given nivolumab and ipilimumab in sequence. The source is a human donor with melanoma.

This clone has a count of ten or more. The gene calls are TRBV11-3 and TRBJ1-2; 9 nucleotides match TRBD1. In germline, CDR1 is SGHNT, CDR2 YENEEA. The length of the CDR3 is 14 residues. Losses at the gene ends were 4 bases for V and 4 bases for J; bases not matched to a gene: 4. CDR3 sequence: CASSSRDRAYGYTF. The CDR3 DNA follows: TGTGCCAGCAGCTCCCGGGACAGGGCCTATGGCTACACCTTC.

This clone counts as medium-sized. The chain uses TRBV9 and TRBJ2-1, with D possibly matching TRBD2 (5 bases). The CDR3 has 16 residues. Deletions cut 5 bases from V and 4 bases from J, with 19 bases between. Germline lookup yields CDR1 SGDLS and CDR2 YYNGEE. In DNA, the CDR3 is TGTGCCAGCAGTGAATTCTTGGGCGGGCTTTACAATGAGCAGTTCTTC. Translated: CASSEFLGGLYNEQFF.

In its sample, this clone was seen a few times. This chain links TRBV5-1 with TRBJ2-3; D is uncertain. The V end was cut by 4 bases, the J end by 4 bases, with 13 bases between. Germline CDR1 reads SGHRS; CDR2 reads YFSETQ. The CDR3 loop spans 14 amino acids. The CDR3 spells CASSPRTPPDTQYF. The CDR3 DNA reads TGCGCCAGCAGCCCAAGGACCCCCCCAGATACGCAGTATTTT.

The table lists this clone with many counts. The V and J genes are TRBV11-3 and TRBJ2-3, with D tentatively TRBD1 (6 bases). The V gene's germline CDR1 is SGHNT and CDR2 YENEEA. The CDR3 has 16 amino acids. Trimming left V 5 bases short and J 1 base short, with 16 bases between. The CDR3 here is CASSANQGSGTDTQYF. For the CDR3, the DNA is TGTGCCAGCAGCGCGAACCAGGGGTCTGGCACAGATACGCAGTATTTT.

This clone was observed a handful of times. The DNA of the CDR3 is TGTGCCTTCCCCCCCGGGAACACCGGGGAGCTGTTTTTT. Its protein product is CAFPPGNTGELFF. The chain couples TRBV30 to TRBJ2-2; no definite D call. With 7 bases removed from V and 1 base from J, the gap between germline ends came to 10 bases. The CDR3 totals 13 residues. Germline-derived CDR1 and CDR2 are GTSNPN and SVGIG (reference sequence).

The chain couples TRBV7-7 to TRBJ2-7, with D tentatively TRBD1 (7 bases). Between the trimmed V and J ends, which lost 10 bases and 5 bases, there was a span of 24 bases. CDR3 length: 15 amino acids. CDR1 is SSHAT and CDR2 is FNYEAQ in the germline V gene (reference sequence). In nucleotides, the CDR3 is TGTGCCACCGCCCAAGGCGGGACAGACCCTGACGAGCAGTACTTC. It is translated as CATAQGGTDPDEQYF.

CDR3 DNA: TGTGCCAGCAGCCAATGGTCAGATACGCAGTATTTT. Protein product: CASSQWSDTQYF. The chain couples TRBV2 to TRBJ2-3; no firm D call. V was pared by 6 bases and J by 4 bases, with 8 bases between. Germline V gene lookup returns CDR1 SNHLY and CDR2 FYNNEI. This CDR3 contains 12 residues.

This clone was detected a few times. This sequence joins TRBV6-8 and TRBJ2-2; 7 bases line up with TRBD2. With 7 bases clipped from V and 2 bases from J, the junction kept 10 bases outside the gene matches. The V gene's germline CDR1 is MNHGY and CDR2 SAAAGT. The CDR3 consists of 16 residues. The chain's CDR3 is CASNTRLAINTGELFF. Here the CDR3 DNA reads TGTGCCAGCAACACCAGACTAGCCATCAACACCGGGGAGCTGTTTTTT.

This clone was counted many times. The chain links TRBV11-3 to TRBJ1-1; 11 nucleotides align to TRBD1. The CDR3 loop spans 15 amino acids. CDR1 and CDR2 (germline): SGHNT, YENEEA. After removal of 1 base from V and 11 bases from J, the junction contained 9 bases not matched to a gene. The CDR3 protein is CASSLVAGQGGWAFF. For the CDR3, the DNA is TGTGCCAGCAGCTTAGTGGCGGGACAGGGGGGTTGGGCTTTCTTT.

The chain couples TRBV6-8 to TRBJ1-2, with TRBD1 identical over 7 bases. Germline CDR1 and CDR2: MNHGY and SAAAGT. V shed 1 base, J shed 5 bases, and the junction held 7 bases outside the gene matches. The CDR3 runs 15 residues. The CDR3 bases are TGTGCCAGCAGTTACTTTAAGGGACAGAAGTATGGCTACACCTTC. It translates to CASSYFKGQKYGYTF.

The V call is TRBV12-5, the J call TRBJ1-6, with 9 positions matching TRBD1. Per the germline V gene, CDR1 is LGHNT and CDR2 is FRNRAP. The CDR3 is made up of 15 amino acids. The chain's CDR3 is CASTIGQGLNSPLHF. DNA of the CDR3: TGTGCCAGCACCATAGGACAGGGGCTAAATTCACCCCTCCACTTT.

The chain carries TRBV14 and TRBJ1-4; 7 nucleotides agree with TRBD1. There are 14 residues in the CDR3. The germline V gene has CDR1 SGHDN and CDR2 FVKESK. V was pared by 4 bases and J by 10 bases, with 9 bases of the junction left unmatched. This CDR3 reads CASSPWDSGAKLFF. As DNA, the CDR3 is TGTGCCAGCAGCCCCTGGGACAGCGGCGCAAAACTGTTTTTT.

This clone was counted a few times. The V gene is TRBV6-8, the J gene TRBJ1-4; the D gene is possibly TRBD1 (5 bases). CDR3 length: 15 amino acids. Between the trimmed V and J ends, which lost 7 bases and 0 bases, there was a span of 12 bases. Germline values: CDR1 MNHGY, CDR2 SAAAGT. The CDR3 sequence is CASINGGATNEKLFF. In DNA, the CDR3 is TGTGCCAGCATTAATGGGGGGGCAACTAATGAAAAACTGTTTTTT.

Relative to its sample, this clone is medium-sized. The rearrangement joins TRBV11-3 to TRBJ1-2; perhaps TRBD1 as D (6 bases). The CDR3 is 15 amino acids. V lost 5 bases and J 2 bases, leaving 15 bases between the germline ends. Germline V lookup: CDR1 SGHNT, CDR2 YENEEA. The CDR3 nucleotides read TGTGCCAGCAGCCCTCGTGAAGGGGGGAACTATGGCTACACCTTC. Amino acid sequence: CASSPREGGNYGYTF. Variable domain in full (rest from reference TRBV11-3 and TRBJ1-2): EAGVVQSPRYKIIEKKQPVAFWCNPISGHNTLYWYLQNLGQGPELLIRYENEEAVDDSQLPKDRFSAERLKGVDSTLKIQPAELGDSAVYLCASSPREGGNYGYTFGSGTRLTVV.

This rearrangement joins TRBV9 to TRBJ2-3; 10 positions match TRBD2. J gave up 4 bases and V 0 bases, and 5 bases lay outside the gene matches. This CDR3 comprises 16 residues. Germline V lookup: CDR1 SGDLS, CDR2 YYNGEE. The CDR3 loop is CASSVADSGGPDTQYF. DNA for the CDR3: TGTGCCAGCAGCGTAGCCGATAGCGGGGGGCCAGATACGCAGTATTTT.

This clone was counted a few times. The chain joins TRBV28 to TRBJ1-5; D may be TRBD1 (6 bases). The V gene's germline CDR1 is MDHEN and CDR2 SYDVKM. The V gene lost 7 bases and the J gene lost 1 base, with 17 bases spanning the gap. The CDR3 is made up of 16 amino acids. The CDR3, as DNA: TGTGCCAGCACCCCTGGTGGGGGCGTAAGCAATCAGCCCCAGCATTTT. Its protein is CASTPGGGVSNQPQHF.

This clone appeared many times. The V gene is TRBV11-3, the J gene TRBJ2-5, with 7 bases aligning to TRBD1. Trimming at V came to 6 bases and at J to 2 bases, leaving 9 bases not matched to a gene. The CDR3 loop spans 15 amino acids. Germline V CDR1 and CDR2: SGHNT, YENEEA. CDR3 protein: CASSTENRGQETQYF. CDR3 bases: TGTGCCAGCAGTACTGAAAACAGGGGTCAAGAGACCCAGTACTTC.

The chain recombines TRBV6-8 with TRBJ1-2; D is unclear. This CDR3 has 14 residues. V lost 6 bases and J 7 bases, leaving 18 bases between the germline ends. Germline V gives CDR1 MNHGY, CDR2 SAAAGT. The DNA for the CDR3 is TGTGCCAGCAGACCCGACACCCCGGGAGCTGGCTACACCTTC. This sequence encodes CASRPDTPGAGYTF.

This clone was observed many times. The chain recombines TRBV11-3 with TRBJ2-7; D possibly matches TRBD1 or TRBD2 (6 bases each). Germline values: CDR1 SGHNT, CDR2 YENEEA. The CDR3 runs to 14 residues. Between the trimmed V and J ends, which lost 4 bases and 3 bases, there was a span of 13 bases. DNA for the CDR3: TGTGCCAGCAGCTGGTCGGGGGCCGGCTACGAGCAGTACTTC. It encodes CASSWSGAGYEQYF.

This clone was seen repeatedly, ten times or more. The V and J genes are TRBV7-6 and TRBJ2-1; 7 bases are shared with TRBD2. The CDR3 loop spans 15 amino acids. With 6 bases clipped from V and 8 bases from J, the junction kept 13 bases outside the gene matches. Germline V lookup: CDR1 SGHVS, CDR2 FNYEAQ. For the CDR3, the DNA is TGTGCCAGCAGTCTCGGACTAGTGGGGTCCCATGAGCAGTTCTTC. Its translation: CASSLGLVGSHEQFF.

The chain recombines TRBV18 with TRBJ2-7; either TRBD1 or TRBD2 may supply D (5 bases each). V was pared by 3 bases and J by 3 bases, with 12 bases between. The CDR3 spans 14 residues. CDR1 and CDR2 (germline): KGHSH, LQKENI. CDR3 region: CASSPRDRDYEQYF. CDR3 coding DNA: TGTGCCAGCTCACCCCGGGACCGAGACTACGAGCAGTACTTC.

This clone was detected a few times. The rearrangement uses TRBV6-8 and TRBJ2-2, with 10 bases fitting TRBD2. V was pared by 5 bases and J by 3 bases, with 9 bases of the junction left unmatched. This CDR3 region has 17 residues. Germline assignment: CDR1 MNHGY and CDR2 SAAAGT. The CDR3 bases are TGTGCCAGCAGTGATCCCGGGACTAGCGTCTACACCGGGGAGCTGTTTTTT. This codes for CASSDPGTSVYTGELFF.

This clone was observed many times. This sequence joins TRBV9 and TRBJ2-7; D is ambiguous. The V and J ends lost 3 bases and 3 bases respectively, with 16 bases between them. The V gene's germline CDR1 is SGDLS and CDR2 YYNGEE. CDR3 size: 15 residues. Here the CDR3 DNA reads TGTGCCAGCAGCGCTCATCTGGATAGTTACTACGAGCAGTACTTC. This sequence encodes CASSAHLDSYYEQYF. Full variable domain (rest looked up from reference TRBV9 and TRBJ2-7): DSGVTQTPKHLITATGQRVTLRCSPRSGDLSVYWYQQSLDQGLQFLIQYYNGEERAKGNILERFSAQQFPDLHSELNLSSLELGDSALYFCASSAHLDSYYEQYFGPGTRLTVT.

Within the sample, this clone is medium-sized (0.01 to 0.1%). CDR3 nucleotides: TGTGCCAGCTCCGAACTCCTAACGGGCACCACTGAAGCTTTCTTT. Translated: CASSELLTGTTEAFF. This chain uses TRBV6-8 with TRBJ1-1; D not resolved. This CDR3 has 15 residues. Trimming removed 8 bases at V and 4 bases at J, with 20 bases between. CDR1 is MNHGY and CDR2 is SAAAGT in the germline V gene.

This chain links TRBV11-3 with TRBJ2-2; no reliable D call. V lost 5 bases to trimming and J lost 2 bases, with 9 bases between them. The CDR3 consists of 14 residues. Germline values: CDR1 SGHNT, CDR2 YENEEA. CDR3 sequence reads: CASSLDLNTGELFF. In DNA, the CDR3 is TGTGCCAGCAGCCTGGACCTAAACACCGGGGAGCTGTTTTTT.

The chain employs TRBV5-1 and TRBJ2-7; 14 nucleotides agree with TRBD2. The CDR3 runs to 14 residues. Germline CDR1 is SGHRS and CDR2 is YFSETQ. J gave up 6 bases and V 4 bases, and 3 bases lay outside the gene matches. In nucleotides, the CDR3 is TGCGCCAGCAGCGGGACTAGCGGGGGTTCCGAGCAGTACTTC. The encoded protein is CASSGTSGGSEQYF.

This clone was counted only a few times. The chain has TRBV9 and TRBJ2-3; TRBD2 agrees at 10 bases. V trimming: 4 bases; J trimming: 2 bases; junction bases outside the gene matches: 4. This CDR3 comprises 15 residues. CDR1 and CDR2 (germline): SGDLS, YYNGEE. The CDR3 sequence: CASSTSGDDTDTQYF. CDR3 bases: TGTGCCAGCAGCACTAGCGGGGACGACACAGATACGCAGTATTTT. The whole variable domain, remainder taken from reference TRBV9 and TRBJ2-3, is DSGVTQTPKHLITATGQRVTLRCSPRSGDLSVYWYQQSLDQGLQFLIQYYNGEERAKGNILERFSAQQFPDLHSELNLSSLELGDSALYFCASSTSGDDTDTQYFGPGTRLTVL.

The V and J genes are TRBV5-1 and TRBJ1-5; the D is unclear. CDR3 length: 15 amino acids. V gave up 1 base and J gave up 2 bases, with 10 bases separating them. Germline V CDR1 and CDR2: SGHRS, YFSETQ. CDR3 DNA sequence: TGCGCCAGCAGCTTGAGTGGGGTAGGCAATCAGCCCCAGCATTTT. Residues: CASSLSGVGNQPQHF.

This clone has a handful of counts. This chain joins TRBV6-8 and TRBJ1-4, with D hard to call. Germline assignment: CDR1 MNHGY and CDR2 SAAAGT. V was cut by 0 bases and J by 4 bases, with 15 bases left in between. CDR3 length: 17 amino acids. The CDR3 spells CASSYSPVSMGNEKLFF. The CDR3 DNA reads TGTGCCAGCAGTTACTCTCCGGTTTCCATGGGTAATGAAAAACTGTTTTTT.

The chain employs TRBV14 and TRBJ2-3; D is unresolved. There are 17 residues in the CDR3. Per germline, CDR1 SGHDN and CDR2 FVKESK. V was cut by 2 bases and J by 0 bases, with 15 bases left in between. The CDR3 loop reads CASSQFMGFASTDTQYF. CDR3 sequence (DNA): TGTGCCAGCAGCCAATTTATGGGGTTTGCTAGCACAGATACGCAGTATTTT.

This clone counts as medium-sized (0.01 to 0.1%). The V gene is TRBV11-3, the J gene TRBJ1-2, with 9 bases lining up with TRBD1. Germline V gene data show CDR1 as SGHNT and CDR2 as YENEEA. The CDR3 extends over 14 amino acids. Trimming cost V 4 bases and J 5 bases; bases outside gene matches: 5. The CDR3 sequence is CASSSGGQGYGYTF. The CDR3 nucleotides read TGTGCCAGCAGCTCTGGGGGACAGGGATATGGCTACACCTTC. The entire variable domain, with the rest obtained from reference TRBV11-3 and TRBJ1-2, is as follows: EAGVVQSPRYKIIEKKQPVAFWCNPISGHNTLYWYLQNLGQGPELLIRYENEEAVDDSQLPKDRFSAERLKGVDSTLKIQPAELGDSAVYLCASSSGGQGYGYTFGSGTRLTVV.

This clone was counted ten times or more. This chain links TRBV11-3 with TRBJ1-6, with D maybe TRBD1 (5 bases). V was shortened by 5 bases and J by 7 bases, with 15 bases between the two germline ends. CDR1 and CDR2 from the germline V gene are SGHNT and YENEEA. The CDR3 is 15 residues long. CDR3: CASSLRDGKNSPLHF. Written as DNA, the CDR3 is TGTGCCAGCAGCCTCCGGGACGGGAAAAATTCACCCCTCCACTTT.